A selection of T cell receptor beta chains follows, all from one sample in a study of shared clonotypes between healthy human individuals. Data came from immunoSEQ multiplex PCR; TCRdb stores just in-frame clones and leaves some out. In the table there are hundreds of thousands of clones, 92% of which are singletons. Specimen: naive CD8+ T cells sorted from blood. All receptors come from a young man in good health. The CDR3 runs from the conserved cysteine through the conserved F or W. A D gene is named only where the DNA matches it firmly. Clone size, where shown, is once, few, many, or a class for clones that have expanded.

D: .; size: .; J: TRBJ2-1; V: TRBV7-6; CDR3: CASSLAWGGSDEQFF; DNA: TGTGCCAGCAGCTTAGCGTGGGGTGGGAGCGATGAGCAGTTCTTC
D: .; size: .; J: TRBJ2-7; V: TRBV28; CDR3: CASRPASAYEQYF; DNA: TGTGCCAGCAGACCCGCCTCGGCCTACGAGCAGTACTTC
D: TRBD2; size: few; J: TRBJ2-3; V: TRBV4-1; CDR3: CASSQELAGGRDTQYF; DNA: TGCGCCAGCAGCCAAGAACTAGCGGGAGGAAGGGATACGCAGTATTTT
D: .; size: .; J: TRBJ1-1; V: TRBV29-1; CDR3: CSAQGRLNTEAFF; DNA: TGCAGCGCCCAGGGCAGGCTGAACACTGAAGCTTTCTTT
D: .; size: .; J: TRBJ2-3; V: TRBV28; CDR3: CASSPRATDTQYF; DNA: TGTGCCAGCAGTCCCCGTGCCACAGATACGCAGTATTTT
D: .; size: .; J: TRBJ2-4; V: TRBV7-9; CDR3: CASSLEGTHSKYF; DNA: TGTGCCAGCAGCTTAGAGGGAACACACTCTAAGTACTTC
D: .; size: .; J: TRBJ1-1; V: TRBV5-1; CDR3: CASSLNGVEAFF; DNA: TGCGCCAGCAGCTTGAATGGGGTTGAAGCTTTCTTT
D: TRBD1; size: .; J: TRBJ1-1; V: TRBV2; CDR3: CASRPGQGDTEAFF; DNA: TGTGCCAGCAGGCCAGGACAGGGAGACACTGAAGCTTTCTTT
D: .; size: .; J: TRBJ2-3; V: TRBV14; CDR3: CASSLSGSTDTQYF; DNA: TGTGCCAGCAGCCTTTCTGGTAGCACAGATACGCAGTATTTT
D: TRBD2; size: .; J: TRBJ2-1; V: TRBV29-1; CDR3: CSVDPGLGGGEQFF; DNA: TGCAGCGTCGATCCGGGCCTTGGCGGGGGTGAGCAGTTCTTC
D: .; size: once; J: TRBJ2-5; V: TRBV2; CDR3: CASSEVGWGMTQYF; DNA: TGTGCCAGCAGTGAAGTCGGGTGGGGGATGACCCAGTACTTC
D: .; size: .; J: TRBJ2-2; V: TRBV27; CDR3: CASSLNGLPNTGELFF; DNA: TGTGCCAGCAGTTTAAACGGCCTTCCGAACACCGGGGAGCTGTTTTTT
D: .; size: .; J: TRBJ2-5; V: TRBV5-5; CDR3: CASSPRQETQYF; DNA: TGTGCCAGCAGCCCCCGTCAAGAGACCCAGTACTTC
D: TRBD2; size: .; J: TRBJ2-3; V: TRBV27; CDR3: CASSSLREDPLSRYF; DNA: TGTGCCAGCAGTTCTCTGCGGGAGGACCCTCTAAGCAGGTATTTT
D: .; size: once; J: TRBJ2-5; V: TRBV6-5; CDR3: CASSYLARETQYF; DNA: TGTGCCAGCAGTTACCTCGCGAGGGAGACCCAGTACTTC
D: .; size: .; J: TRBJ2-3; V: TRBV9; CDR3: CASSLVTNTDTQYF; DNA: TGTGCCAGCAGTCTAGTCACTAACACAGATACGCAGTATTTT
D: .; size: .; J: TRBJ2-5; V: TRBV7-2; CDR3: CASLTPRTAFQETQYF; DNA: TGTGCCAGCCTAACCCCCCGGACAGCCTTTCAAGAGACCCAGTACTTC
D: .; size: .; J: TRBJ2-2; V: TRBV5-1; CDR3: CASNWAGSNTGELFF; DNA: TGCGCCAGCAACTGGGCAGGGAGTAACACCGGGGAGCTGTTTTTT
D: .; size: .; J: TRBJ2-7; V: TRBV7-8; CDR3: CASRPKTDNYEQYF; DNA: TGTGCCAGCAGGCCCAAGACAGATAACTACGAGCAGTACTTC
D: TRBD1; size: .; J: TRBJ1-4; V: TRBV27; CDR3: CASSFLGLGQGIRTNEKLFF; DNA: TGTGCCAGCAGTTTCCTGGGACTGGGACAGGGGATTCGAACTAATGAAAAACTGTTTTTT
D: .; size: .; J: TRBJ2-7; V: TRBV5-4; CDR3: CASSLAQAYEQYF; DNA: TGTGCCAGCAGCTTGGCCCAAGCCTACGAGCAGTACTTC
D: TRBD1; size: .; J: TRBJ1-2; V: TRBV5-4; CDR3: CASSPGQVEGGYTF; DNA: TGTGCCAGCAGCCCGGGACAGGTCGAGGGAGGCTACACCTTC
D: TRBD2; size: .; J: TRBJ2-1; V: TRBV7-8; CDR3: CASSLAGRGLVYYNEQFF; DNA: TGTGCCAGCAGCTTAGCGGGCAGGGGACTAGTATATTACAATGAGCAGTTCTTC
D: .; size: once; J: TRBJ1-2; V: TRBV5-6; CDR3: CASSLPTVNYGYTF; DNA: TGTGCCAGCAGCTTGCCTACAGTGAACTATGGCTACACCTTC
D: .; size: .; J: TRBJ2-3; V: TRBV7-9; CDR3: CASSLSVRGVGTDTQYF; DNA: TGTGCCAGCAGCTTATCTGTCAGGGGGGTTGGGACAGATACGCAGTATTTT
D: .; size: .; J: TRBJ2-7; V: TRBV6-6; CDR3: CASSIKPTGNNEQYF; DNA: TGTGCCAGCAGTATAAAGCCCACAGGCAATAACGAGCAGTACTTC
D: TRBD2; size: .; J: TRBJ2-3; V: TRBV27; CDR3: CASSQIAGVPTDTQYF; DNA: TGTGCCAGCAGTCAAATAGCGGGAGTTCCGACAGATACGCAGTATTTT
D: .; size: once; J: TRBJ1-1; V: TRBV11-2; CDR3: CASSLDRLARANTEAFF; DNA: TGTGCCAGCAGCTTAGATCGCTTGGCCAGGGCGAACACTGAAGCTTTCTTT
D: .; size: .; J: TRBJ2-3; V: TRBV27; CDR3: CASSLLGRNTDTQYF; DNA: TGTGCCAGCAGTTTACTGGGGCGCAACACAGATACGCAGTATTTT
D: .; size: few; J: TRBJ2-3; V: TRBV9; CDR3: CASSAFDSSTDTQYF; DNA: TGTGCCAGCAGCGCCTTCGACTCTAGCACAGATACGCAGTATTTT
D: .; size: .; J: TRBJ1-1; V: TRBV2; CDR3: CASSRPNTEAFF; DNA: TGTGCCAGTTCACGGCCCAACACTGAAGCTTTCTTT
D: .; size: .; J: TRBJ2-3; V: TRBV5-6; CDR3: CASSPGASTDTQYF; DNA: TGTGCCAGCAGCCCGGGGGCTAGCACAGATACGCAGTATTTT
D: .; size: .; J: TRBJ2-7; V: TRBV28; CDR3: CASSYPIAEQYF; DNA: TGTGCCAGCAGTTACCCGATCGCCGAGCAGTACTTC
D: .; size: .; J: TRBJ1-1; V: TRBV7-6; CDR3: CASSPQPQMNTEAFF; DNA: TGTGCCAGCAGCCCTCAACCCCAGATGAACACTGAAGCTTTCTTT
D: .; size: .; J: TRBJ2-7; V: TRBV28; CDR3: CASSLDTRNGPYEQYF; DNA: TGTGCCAGCAGCTTGGACACCCGCAATGGCCCCTACGAGCAGTACTTC
D: .; size: once; J: TRBJ2-1; V: TRBV10-2; CDR3: CASSESVLQVLNEQFF; DNA: TGCGCCAGCAGTGAGTCGGTACTGCAGGTCCTCAATGAGCAGTTCTTC
D: .; size: .; J: TRBJ1-1; V: TRBV7-8; CDR3: CASSLDIESLEAFF; DNA: TGTGCCAGCAGCTTAGATATAGAATCCCTTGAAGCTTTCTTT
D: .; size: once; J: TRBJ1-2; V: TRBV7-9; CDR3: CASSLEGFGINYGYTF; DNA: TGTGCCAGCAGCTTAGAAGGCTTCGGGATCAACTATGGCTACACCTTC
D: .; size: .; J: TRBJ2-5; V: TRBV7-9; CDR3: CASSSTGSETQYF; DNA: TGTGCCAGCAGCTCAACGGGGTCCGAGACCCAGTACTTC
D: .; size: .; J: TRBJ2-3; V: TRBV7-9; CDR3: CASSSTRAHINPDTQYF; DNA: TGTGCCAGCAGCTCCACCCGGGCCCACATTAATCCAGATACGCAGTATTTT
D: .; size: .; J: TRBJ2-4; V: TRBV18; CDR3: CASSPLGQGGKNIQYF; DNA: TGTGCCAGCTCACCACTTGGTCAGGGAGGCAAAAACATTCAGTACTTC
D: .; size: .; J: TRBJ2-1; V: TRBV9; CDR3: CASSVGAARGNEQFF; DNA: TGTGCCAGCAGCGTAGGGGCGGCCCGGGGCAATGAGCAGTTCTTC
D: .; size: .; J: TRBJ2-1; V: TRBV11-3; CDR3: CASSSTGSIDEQFF; DNA: TGTGCCAGCAGCTCGACCGGGTCTATCGATGAGCAGTTCTTC
D: .; size: .; J: TRBJ1-4; V: TRBV15; CDR3: CATTGYGEKLFF; DNA: TGTGCCACCACGGGCTATGGTGAAAAACTGTTTTTT
D: .; size: .; J: TRBJ1-3; V: TRBV7-9; CDR3: CASRPLKTGEGNTIYF; DNA: TGTGCCAGCAGGCCTCTCAAGACGGGAGAGGGAAACACCATATATTTT